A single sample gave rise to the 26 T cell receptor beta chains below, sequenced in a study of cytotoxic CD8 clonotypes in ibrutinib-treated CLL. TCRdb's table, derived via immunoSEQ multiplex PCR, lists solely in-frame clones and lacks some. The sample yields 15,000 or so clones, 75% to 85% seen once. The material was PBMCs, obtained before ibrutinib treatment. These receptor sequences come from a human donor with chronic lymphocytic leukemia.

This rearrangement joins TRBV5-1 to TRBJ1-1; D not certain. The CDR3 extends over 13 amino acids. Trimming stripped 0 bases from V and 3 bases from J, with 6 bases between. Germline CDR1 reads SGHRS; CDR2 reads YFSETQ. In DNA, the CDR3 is TGCGCCAGCAGCTTGGGGGGAGACACTGAAGCTTTCTTT. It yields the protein CASSLGGDTEAFF.

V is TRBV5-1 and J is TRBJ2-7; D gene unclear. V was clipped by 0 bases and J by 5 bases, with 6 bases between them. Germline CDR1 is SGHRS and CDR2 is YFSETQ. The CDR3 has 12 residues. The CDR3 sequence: CASSLGRDEQYF. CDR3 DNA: TGCGCCAGCAGCTTGGGACGGGACGAGCAGTACTTC. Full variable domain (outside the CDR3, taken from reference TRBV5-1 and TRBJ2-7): KAGVTQTPRYLIKTRGQQVTLSCSPISGHRSVSWYQQTPGQGLQFLFEYFSETQRNKGNFPGRFSGRQFSNSRSEMNVSTLELGDSALYLCASSLGRDEQYFGPGTRLTVT.

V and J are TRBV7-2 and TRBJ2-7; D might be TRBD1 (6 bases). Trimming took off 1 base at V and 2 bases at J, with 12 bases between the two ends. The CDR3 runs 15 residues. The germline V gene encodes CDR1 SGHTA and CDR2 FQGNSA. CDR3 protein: CASSLGTGWAYEQYF. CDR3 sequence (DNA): TGTGCCAGCAGCTTAGGTACAGGGTGGGCCTACGAGCAGTACTTC. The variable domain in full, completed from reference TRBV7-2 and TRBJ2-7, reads GAGVSQSPSNKVTEKGKDVELRCDPISGHTALYWYRQSLGQGLEFLIYFQGNSAPDKSGLPSDRFSAERTGGSVSTLTIQRTQQEDSAVYLCASSLGTGWAYEQYFGPGTRLTVT.

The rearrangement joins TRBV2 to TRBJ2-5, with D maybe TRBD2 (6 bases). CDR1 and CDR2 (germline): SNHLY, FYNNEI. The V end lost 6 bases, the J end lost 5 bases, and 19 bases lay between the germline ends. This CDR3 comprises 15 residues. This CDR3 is CASRATGVRRETQYF. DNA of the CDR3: TGTGCCAGCAGGGCAACGGGAGTGAGACGGGAGACCCAGTACTTC.

CDR3: CASSLYGPRIGETQYF. The CDR3 DNA follows: TGTGCCAGCAGTTTATACGGCCCAAGGATAGGCGAGACCCAGTACTTC. This chain uses TRBV27 with TRBJ2-5, with no clear D. Germline V CDR1 and CDR2: MNHEY, SMNVEV (reference sequence). The CDR3 is made up of 16 amino acids. V lost 1 base to trimming and J lost 5 bases, with 17 bases between them.

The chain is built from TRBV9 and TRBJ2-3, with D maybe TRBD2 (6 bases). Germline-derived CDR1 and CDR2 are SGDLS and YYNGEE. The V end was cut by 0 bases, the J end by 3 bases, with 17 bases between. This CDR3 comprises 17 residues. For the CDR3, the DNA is TGTGCCAGCAGCGTAGTAGTGGAGGGCCCAGGGACAGATACGCAGTATTTT. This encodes CASSVVVEGPGTDTQYF.

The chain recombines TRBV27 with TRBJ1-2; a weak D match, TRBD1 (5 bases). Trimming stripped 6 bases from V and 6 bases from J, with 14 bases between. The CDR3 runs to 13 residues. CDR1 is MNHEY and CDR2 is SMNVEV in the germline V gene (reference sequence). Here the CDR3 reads CASSGGGDNGYTF. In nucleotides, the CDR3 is TGTGCCAGCAGCGGCGGGGGGGATAATGGCTACACCTTC.

The CDR3 bases are TGTGCCAGCAGCTTAGATCGCGTCGGCGGGATGACCGGGGAGCTGTTTTTT. This encodes CASSLDRVGGMTGELFF. The chain has TRBV7-3 and TRBJ2-2, with D maybe TRBD2 (6 bases). V gave up 2 bases and J gave up 5 bases, with 18 bases separating them. CDR1 is SGHTA, CDR2 FQGTGA, per germline. CDR3 length equals 17 residues.

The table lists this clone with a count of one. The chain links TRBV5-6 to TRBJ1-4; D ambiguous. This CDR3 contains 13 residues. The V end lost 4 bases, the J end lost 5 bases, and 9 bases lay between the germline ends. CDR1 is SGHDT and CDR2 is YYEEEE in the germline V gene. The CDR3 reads CASSILINEKLFF. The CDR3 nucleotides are TGTGCCAGCAGCATACTTATAAATGAAAAACTGTTTTTT.

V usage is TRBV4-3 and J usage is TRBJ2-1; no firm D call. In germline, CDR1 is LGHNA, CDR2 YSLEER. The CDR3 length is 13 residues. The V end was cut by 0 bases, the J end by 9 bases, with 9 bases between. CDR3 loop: CASSQERSREQFF. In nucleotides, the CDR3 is TGCGCCAGCAGCCAAGAAAGGTCTCGTGAGCAGTTCTTC.

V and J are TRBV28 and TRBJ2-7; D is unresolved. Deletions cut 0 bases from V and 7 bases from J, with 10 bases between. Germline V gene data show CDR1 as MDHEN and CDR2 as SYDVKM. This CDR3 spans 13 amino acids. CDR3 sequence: CASSLWSMGEQYF. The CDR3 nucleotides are TGTGCCAGCAGTTTATGGTCAATGGGGGAGCAGTACTTC.

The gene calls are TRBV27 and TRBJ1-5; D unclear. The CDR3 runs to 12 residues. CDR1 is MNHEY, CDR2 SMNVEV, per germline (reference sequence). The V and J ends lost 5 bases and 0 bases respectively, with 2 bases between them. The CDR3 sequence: CASSNSNQPQHF. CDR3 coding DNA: TGTGCCAGCAGTAATAGCAATCAGCCCCAGCATTTT.

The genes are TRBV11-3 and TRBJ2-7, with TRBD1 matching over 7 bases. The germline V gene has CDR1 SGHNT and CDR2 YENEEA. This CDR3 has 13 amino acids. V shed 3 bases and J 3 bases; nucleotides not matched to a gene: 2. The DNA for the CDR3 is TGTGCCAGCAGCTTCGGACAGGACTACGAGCAGTACTTC. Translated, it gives CASSFGQDYEQYF. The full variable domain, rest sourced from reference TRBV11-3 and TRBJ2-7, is EAGVVQSPRYKIIEKKQPVAFWCNPISGHNTLYWYLQNLGQGPELLIRYENEEAVDDSQLPKDRFSAERLKGVDSTLKIQPAELGDSAVYLCASSFGQDYEQYFGPGTRLTVT.

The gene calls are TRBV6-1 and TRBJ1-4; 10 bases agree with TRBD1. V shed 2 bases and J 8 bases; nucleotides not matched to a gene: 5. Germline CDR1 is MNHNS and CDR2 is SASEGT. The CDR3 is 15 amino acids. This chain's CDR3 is CASSEPGQGKEKLFF. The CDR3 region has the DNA TGTGCCAGCAGTGAACCGGGACAGGGGAAGGAAAAACTGTTTTTT.

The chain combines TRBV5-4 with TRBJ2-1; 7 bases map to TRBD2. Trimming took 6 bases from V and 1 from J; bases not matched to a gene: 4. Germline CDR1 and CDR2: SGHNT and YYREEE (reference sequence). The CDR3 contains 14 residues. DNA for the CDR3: TGTGCCAGCATGATAGCGGGTTCCTACAATGAGCAGTTCTTC. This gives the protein CASMIAGSYNEQFF.

The CDR3 reads CSVEEAGTSGANVLTF. The CDR3 DNA sequence: TGCAGCGTTGAGGAGGCAGGCACCTCTGGGGCCAACGTCCTGACTTTC. The gene calls are TRBV29-1 and TRBJ2-6; TRBD2 might be the D (5 bases). Between the trimmed V and J ends, which lost 3 bases and 0 bases, there was a span of 12 bases. This CDR3 has 16 residues. The germline V gene has CDR1 SQVTM and CDR2 ANQGSEA.

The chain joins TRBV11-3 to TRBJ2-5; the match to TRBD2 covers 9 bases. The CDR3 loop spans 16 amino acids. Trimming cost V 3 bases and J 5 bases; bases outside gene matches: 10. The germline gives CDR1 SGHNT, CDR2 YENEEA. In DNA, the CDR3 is TGTGCCAGCAGCTTTGGTGGCGGGAGGGCCGGGGAGACCCAGTACTTC. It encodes CASSFGGGRAGETQYF.

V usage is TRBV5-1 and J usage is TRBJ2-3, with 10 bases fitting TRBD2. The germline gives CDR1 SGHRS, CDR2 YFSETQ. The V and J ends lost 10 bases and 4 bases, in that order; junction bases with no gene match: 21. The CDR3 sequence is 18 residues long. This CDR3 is CARLGTACGTSVPDTQYF. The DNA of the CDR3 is TGCGCCCGCCTCGGGACAGCGTGTGGGACTAGCGTCCCAGATACGCAGTATTTT.

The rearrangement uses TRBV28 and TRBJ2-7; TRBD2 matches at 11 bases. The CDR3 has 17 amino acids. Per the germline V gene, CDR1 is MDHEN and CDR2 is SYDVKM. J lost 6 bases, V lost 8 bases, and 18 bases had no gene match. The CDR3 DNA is TGTGCCAGCTTCCCCAAATTCAGACTAGCGGGAAACTCCGAGCAGTACTTC. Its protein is CASFPKFRLAGNSEQYF.

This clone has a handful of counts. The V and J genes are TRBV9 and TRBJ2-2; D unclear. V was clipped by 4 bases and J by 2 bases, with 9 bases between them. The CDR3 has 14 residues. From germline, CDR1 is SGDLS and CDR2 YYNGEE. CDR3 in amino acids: CASSLGPNTGELFF. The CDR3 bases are TGTGCCAGCAGCCTAGGGCCCAACACCGGGGAGCTGTTTTTT. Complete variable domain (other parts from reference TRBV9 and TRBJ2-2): DSGVTQTPKHLITATGQRVTLRCSPRSGDLSVYWYQQSLDQGLQFLIQYYNGEERAKGNILERFSAQQFPDLHSELNLSSLELGDSALYFCASSLGPNTGELFFGEGSRLTVL.

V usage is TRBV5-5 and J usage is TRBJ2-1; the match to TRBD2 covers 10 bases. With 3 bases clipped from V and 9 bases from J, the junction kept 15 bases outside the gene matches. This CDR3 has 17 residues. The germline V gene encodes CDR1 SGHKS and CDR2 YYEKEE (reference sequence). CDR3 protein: CASSYLHPAGGLSEQFF. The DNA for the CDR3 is TGTGCCAGCAGCTACCTCCATCCAGCGGGAGGGTTAAGTGAGCAGTTCTTC.

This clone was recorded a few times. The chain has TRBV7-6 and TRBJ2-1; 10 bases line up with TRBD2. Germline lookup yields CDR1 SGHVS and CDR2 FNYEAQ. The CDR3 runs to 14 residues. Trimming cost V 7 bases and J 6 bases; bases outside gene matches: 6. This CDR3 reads CASNRLAGINEQFF. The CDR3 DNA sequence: TGTGCCAGCAATCGACTAGCGGGCATCAATGAGCAGTTCTTC.

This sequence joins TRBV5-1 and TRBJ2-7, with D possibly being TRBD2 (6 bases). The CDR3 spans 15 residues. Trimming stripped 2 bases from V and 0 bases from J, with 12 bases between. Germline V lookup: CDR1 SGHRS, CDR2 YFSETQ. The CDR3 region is CASSLGLLNSYEQYF. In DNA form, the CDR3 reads TGCGCCAGCAGCTTAGGACTACTAAACTCCTACGAGCAGTACTTC.

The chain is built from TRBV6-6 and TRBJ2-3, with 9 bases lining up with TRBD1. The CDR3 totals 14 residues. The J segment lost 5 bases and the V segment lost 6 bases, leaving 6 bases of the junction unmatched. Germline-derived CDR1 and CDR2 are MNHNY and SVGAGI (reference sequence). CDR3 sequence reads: CASSNDRGGDTQYF. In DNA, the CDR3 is TGTGCCAGCAGCAACGACAGGGGGGGAGATACGCAGTATTTT.

The CDR3 loop is CASSLAVGGYTEAFF. The CDR3 DNA follows: TGTGCCAGCAGCTTAGCTGTAGGGGGGTATACTGAAGCTTTCTTT. This chain joins TRBV7-2 and TRBJ1-1, with a weak D call TRBD1 (6 bases). V lost 0 bases and J lost 5, with 13 bases in between. The germline V gene encodes CDR1 SGHTA and CDR2 FQGNSA. The CDR3 contains 15 residues.

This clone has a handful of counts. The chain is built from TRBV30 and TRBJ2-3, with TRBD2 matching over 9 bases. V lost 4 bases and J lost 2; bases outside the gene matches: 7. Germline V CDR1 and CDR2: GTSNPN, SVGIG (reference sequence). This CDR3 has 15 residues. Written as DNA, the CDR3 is TGTGCCTGGAAATGGCGGGAGGGATACACAGATACGCAGTATTTT. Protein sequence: CAWKWREGYTDTQYF.